Below, one T cell receptor beta chain is given with its context. The naive CD8 subset, CD45RO-negative cells positively selected for CCR7, excluded terminally differentiated effector memory CD45RA+ cells. Germline CDR1 and CDR2: MRHNA and SNTAGT. There are 15 residues in the CDR3. Trimming removed 6 bases from V and 4 bases from J; junction bases left unmatched: 8. When replicate PCRs were run on sorted subsets, they used 150 to 200 ng DNA, approximately 33,000 T cell genomes. Libraries were prepared by immunoSEQ multiplex PCR; TCRdb keeps only in-frame clonotypes and omits some of them. The data hold about 820,000 clones, with 80% to 95% observed a single time. This sample is part of a study of shared clonotypes between healthy human individuals. Study at large: Ranging from 18 to 49 in age, donors were a couple of women and a few men.

The chain links TRBV6-4 to TRBJ2-1; 8 bases are a match to TRBD1. Sequenced: naive CD8+ T cells sorted from blood. This TCR derives from a man aged 25-45 years in good health. The CDR3 protein is CASRAQGAEYNEQFF. DNA of the CDR3: TGTGCCAGCAGGGCCCAGGGGGCTGAATACAATGAGCAGTTCTTC.